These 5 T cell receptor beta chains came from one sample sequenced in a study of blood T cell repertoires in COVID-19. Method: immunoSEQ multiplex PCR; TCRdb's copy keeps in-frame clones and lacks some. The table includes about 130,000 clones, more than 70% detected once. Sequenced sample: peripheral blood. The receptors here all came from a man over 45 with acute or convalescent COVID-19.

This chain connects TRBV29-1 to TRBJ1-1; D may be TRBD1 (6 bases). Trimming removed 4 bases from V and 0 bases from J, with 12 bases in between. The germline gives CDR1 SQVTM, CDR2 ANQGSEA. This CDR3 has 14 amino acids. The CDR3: CSVAYRAVNTEAFF. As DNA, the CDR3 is TGCAGCGTTGCTTACAGGGCCGTGAACACTGAAGCTTTCTTT.

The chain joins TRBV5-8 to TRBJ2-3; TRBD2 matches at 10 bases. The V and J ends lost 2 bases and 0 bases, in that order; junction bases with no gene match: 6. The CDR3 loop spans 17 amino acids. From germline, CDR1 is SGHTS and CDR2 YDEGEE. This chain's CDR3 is CASSFTWTSGSTDTQYF. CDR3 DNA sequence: TGTGCCAGCAGCTTCACGTGGACTAGCGGCAGCACAGATACGCAGTATTTT.

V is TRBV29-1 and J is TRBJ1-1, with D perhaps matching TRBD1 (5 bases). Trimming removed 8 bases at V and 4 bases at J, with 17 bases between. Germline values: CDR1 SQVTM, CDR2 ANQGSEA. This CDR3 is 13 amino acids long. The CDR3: CSTSGGMGTEAFF. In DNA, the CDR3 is TGCAGCACCTCCGGGGGAATGGGCACTGAAGCTTTCTTT.

The CDR3 spells CASSLNYPGQTEAFF. As DNA, the CDR3 is TGCGCCAGCAGCTTGAATTACCCAGGGCAGACTGAAGCTTTCTTT. The V and J genes are TRBV5-1 and TRBJ1-1; D might be TRBD1 (5 bases). There are 15 residues in the CDR3. The V gene lost 1 base and the J gene lost 5 bases, with 15 bases spanning the gap. The V gene's germline CDR1 is SGHRS and CDR2 YFSETQ.

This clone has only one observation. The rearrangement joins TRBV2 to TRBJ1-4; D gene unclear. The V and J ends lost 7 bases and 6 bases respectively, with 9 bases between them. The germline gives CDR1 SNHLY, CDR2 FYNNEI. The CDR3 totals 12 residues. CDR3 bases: TGTGCCAGCATACGGGTTGATGAAAAACTGTTTTTT. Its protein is CASIRVDEKLFF.